A selection of T cell receptor beta chains follows, all from one sample in a study of blood T cell repertoires in COVID-19. Sequencing used immunoSEQ multiplex PCR; TCRdb keeps in-frame clones, though not all of them. The data hold roughly 220,000 clones, with roughly 85% observed a single time. The sample was PBMCs or T cells enriched from blood (not recorded which). The receptors originated from a woman in her forties with acute COVID-19. CDR3s include the opening cysteine and the closing phenylalanine or tryptophan. A D gene is named only where the DNA matches it firmly. Clone size, where shown, is once, few, many, or a class for clones that have expanded.

J	D	size	V	CDR3	DNA
TRBJ2-7	-	-	TRBV5-1	CASSAASGSYEQYF	TGCGCCAGCAGCGCTGCTTCGGGGTCCTACGAGCAGTACTTC
TRBJ1-2	-	few	TRBV5-5	CASSLGRAYGYTF	TGTGCCAGCAGCCTAGGCCGCGCCTATGGCTACACCTTC
TRBJ2-3	-	-	TRBV29-1	CSARRGSTDTQYF	TGCAGCGCCCGGCGCGGGAGCACAGATACGCAGTATTTT
TRBJ1-2	-	-	TRBV9	CASSVSSWDTRGYTF	TGTGCCAGCAGCGTCTCCTCTTGGGACACGCGAGGCTACACCTTC
TRBJ2-3	TRBD2	-	TRBV5-4	CASATGTSGSKTQYF	TGTGCCAGCGCTACAGGGACTAGCGGGAGTAAGACGCAGTATTTT
TRBJ2-1	TRBD1	-	TRBV10-3	CAISLTGDHEQFF	TGTGCCATCAGCCTTACAGGGGACCATGAGCAGTTCTTC
TRBJ2-7	TRBD1	-	TRBV15	CATSRGKGGTGGYEQYF	TGTGCCACCAGCAGAGGAAAAGGTGGAACAGGGGGGTACGAGCAGTACTTC
TRBJ1-1	-	few	TRBV28	CASCDTRRNTEAFF	TGTGCCAGTTGTGACACCCGAAGGAACACTGAAGCTTTCTTT
TRBJ1-2	-	-	TRBV7-9	CASSYGEGGRDGYTF	TGTGCCAGCAGCTATGGGGAAGGGGGACGTGATGGCTACACCTTC
TRBJ2-7	TRBD2	-	TRBV11-2	CASSSLLGGGGESYEQYF	TGTGCCAGCAGCTCCCTCCTAGGCGGGGGGGGAGAGTCCTACGAGCAGTACTTC
TRBJ1-1	-	-	TRBV13	CASSSPRGEAFF	TGTGCCAGCAGCTCTCCTCGAGGTGAAGCTTTCTTT
TRBJ1-6	-	-	TRBV3-1/TRBV3-2	CASSQGAQGKFTLHF	TGTGCCAGCAGCCAAGGGGCGCAAGGCAAATTCACCCTCCACTTT
TRBJ2-7	TRBD1	-	TRBV28	CASSFPGTGAHLAYF	TGTGCCAGCAGTTTTCCCGGGACAGGGGCCCACCTTGCGTACTTC
TRBJ2-1	TRBD2	-	TRBV30	CAWSRLAGVSNNEQFF	TGTGCCTGGAGTCGGCTAGCGGGAGTATCTAACAATGAGCAGTTCTTC
TRBJ2-2	TRBD1	-	TRBV6-6	CASRYTGGRNTGELFF	TGTGCCAGCAGGTACACAGGGGGCAGGAACACCGGGGAGCTGTTTTTT
TRBJ2-5	TRBD2	-	TRBV6-2/TRBV6-3	CASSFSSGLAVQETQYF	TGTGCCAGCAGTTTCAGCTCGGGACTAGCGGTCCAAGAGACCCAGTACTTC
TRBJ1-2	TRBD1	few	TRBV28	CASSLGRQGWVF	TGTGCCAGCAGTTTAGGTCGACAGGGCTGGGTGTTC
TRBJ2-5	TRBD2	-	TRBV24-1	CATSDLGTSVETQYF	TGTGCCACCAGTGATTTGGGGACTAGCGTGGAGACCCAGTACTTC
TRBJ1-1	TRBD1	-	TRBV12-5	CASGFSNRGTEAFF	TGTGCTAGTGGTTTCTCTAACAGGGGCACTGAAGCTTTCTTT
TRBJ2-1	TRBD1	-	TRBV5-4	CASSMTGQNEQFF	TGTGCCAGCAGCATGACAGGGCAGAATGAGCAGTTCTTC
TRBJ2-7	TRBD2	-	TRBV30	CAWSGLAGTYEQYF	TGTGCCTGGAGTGGGCTAGCGGGGACCTACGAGCAGTACTTC
TRBJ1-1	-	few	TRBV6-5	CASSFRGTEAFF	TGTGCCAGCAGTTTCAGGGGCACTGAAGCTTTCTTT
TRBJ2-7	-	-	TRBV5-6	CASSIAPAGSPYEQYF	TGTGCCAGCAGCATCGCCCCGGCGGGCTCTCCCTACGAGCAGTACTTC
TRBJ2-1	-	-	TRBV5-1	CASSLAAAGYNEQFF	TGCGCCAGCAGCTTGGCGGCAGCGGGCTACAATGAGCAGTTCTTC
TRBJ2-1	-	-	TRBV7-9	CGARRGAWTEQFF	TGTGGAGCGCGGCGGGGAGCTTGGACCGAGCAGTTCTTC
TRBJ2-7	-	-	TRBV5-1	CASSQTRYEQYF	TGCGCCAGCAGCCAAACGAGATACGAGCAGTACTTC
TRBJ2-7	-	-	TRBV7-9	CASSSLLSSYEQYF	TGTGCCAGCAGCTCGCTCCTTAGCTCCTACGAGCAGTACTTC
TRBJ1-5	-	-	TRBV27	CASSSYSNQPQHF	TGTGCCAGCAGCTCTTATAGCAATCAGCCCCAGCATTTT
TRBJ1-2	-	-	TRBV7-9	CASSLEGGTSNGYTF	TGTGCCAGCAGCTTAGAAGGGGGTACCTCCAATGGCTACACCTTC
TRBJ2-1	-	-	TRBV30	CAWSLGRSINEQFF	TGTGCCTGGAGTCTAGGCCGGAGTATCAATGAGCAGTTCTTC
TRBJ2-7	TRBD2	-	TRBV5-4	CASSLVGGSRGRGQYF	TGTGCCAGCAGCTTGGTTGGCGGGAGCCGGGGACGAGGGCAGTACTTC
TRBJ1-5	-	few	TRBV10-2	CASSDGLNQPQHF	TGCGCCAGCAGTGATGGGCTCAATCAGCCCCAGCATTTT
TRBJ1-2	-	-	TRBV28	CASSRRTASGYGYTF	TGTGCCAGCAGTCGTCGGACAGCTTCGGGTTATGGCTACACCTTC